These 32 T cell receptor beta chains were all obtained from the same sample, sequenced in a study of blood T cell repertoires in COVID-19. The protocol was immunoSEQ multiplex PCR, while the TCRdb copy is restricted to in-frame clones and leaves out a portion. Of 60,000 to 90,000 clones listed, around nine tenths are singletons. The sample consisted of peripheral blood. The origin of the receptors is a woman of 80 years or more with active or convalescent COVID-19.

The CDR3 protein is CASSYQGYNEQFF. For the CDR3, the DNA is TGTGCCAGCAGTTACCAGGGTTACAATGAGCAGTTCTTC. V and J are TRBV28 and TRBJ2-1; a weak D match, TRBD1 (5 bases). The length of the CDR3 is 13 residues. The ends were cut back, 4 bases at V and 4 bases at J, with 8 bases in the middle. In germline, CDR1 is MDHEN, CDR2 SYDVKM.

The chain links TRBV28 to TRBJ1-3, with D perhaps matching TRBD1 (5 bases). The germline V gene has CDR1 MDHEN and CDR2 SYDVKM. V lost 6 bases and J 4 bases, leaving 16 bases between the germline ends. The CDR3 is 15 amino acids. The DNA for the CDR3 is TGTGCCAGCAGCCGAACAGGCCTAGGAGGAAACACCATATATTTT. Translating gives CASSRTGLGGNTIYF.

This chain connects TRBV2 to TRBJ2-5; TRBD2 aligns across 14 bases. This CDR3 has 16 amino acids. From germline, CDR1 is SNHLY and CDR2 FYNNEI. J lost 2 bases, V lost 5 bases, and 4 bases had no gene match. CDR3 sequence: CASSRTSGRFQETQYF. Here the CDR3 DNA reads TGTGCCAGCAGTAGGACTAGCGGGAGGTTTCAAGAGACCCAGTACTTC.

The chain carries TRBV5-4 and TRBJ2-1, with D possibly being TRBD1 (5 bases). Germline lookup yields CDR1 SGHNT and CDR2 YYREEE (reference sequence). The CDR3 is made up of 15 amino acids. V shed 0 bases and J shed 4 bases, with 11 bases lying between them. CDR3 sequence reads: CASSLDVGLYNEQFF. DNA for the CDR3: TGTGCCAGCAGCTTGGATGTGGGGCTGTACAATGAGCAGTTCTTC.

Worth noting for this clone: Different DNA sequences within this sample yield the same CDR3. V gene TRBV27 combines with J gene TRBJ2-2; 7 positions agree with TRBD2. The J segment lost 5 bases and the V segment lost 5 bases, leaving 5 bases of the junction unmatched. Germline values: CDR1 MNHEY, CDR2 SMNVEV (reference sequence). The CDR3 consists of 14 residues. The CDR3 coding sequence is TGTGCCAGCAGTCGGTCCGGGGGGACCGGGGAGCTGTTTTTT. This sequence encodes CASSRSGGTGELFF.

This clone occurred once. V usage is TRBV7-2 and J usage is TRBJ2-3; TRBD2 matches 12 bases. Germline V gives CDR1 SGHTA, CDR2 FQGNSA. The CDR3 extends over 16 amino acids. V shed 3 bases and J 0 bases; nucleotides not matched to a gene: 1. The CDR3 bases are TGTGCCAGCAGCTTCGGACTAGCGGGGAGCACAGATACGCAGTATTTT. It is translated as CASSFGLAGSTDTQYF.

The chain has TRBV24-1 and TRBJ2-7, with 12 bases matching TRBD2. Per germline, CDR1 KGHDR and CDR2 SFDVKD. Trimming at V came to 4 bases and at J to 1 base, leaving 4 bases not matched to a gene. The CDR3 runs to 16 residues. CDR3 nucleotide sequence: TGTGCCACCAGTGACCCTACTAGCGGGGGGTCCTACGAGCAGTACTTC. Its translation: CATSDPTSGGSYEQYF.

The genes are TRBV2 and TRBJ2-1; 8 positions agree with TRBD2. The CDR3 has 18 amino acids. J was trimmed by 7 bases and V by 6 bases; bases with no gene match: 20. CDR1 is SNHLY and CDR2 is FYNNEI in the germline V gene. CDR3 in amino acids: CASRGSPLGGRPWNEQFF. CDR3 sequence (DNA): TGTGCCAGCAGAGGTTCGCCCCTCGGCGGGAGGCCATGGAATGAGCAGTTCTTC.

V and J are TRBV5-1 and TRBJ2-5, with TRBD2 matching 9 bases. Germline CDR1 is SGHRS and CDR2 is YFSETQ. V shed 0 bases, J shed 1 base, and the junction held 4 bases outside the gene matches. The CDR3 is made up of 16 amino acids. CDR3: CASSLAPSGAQETQYF. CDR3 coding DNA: TGCGCCAGCAGCTTGGCCCCTAGCGGGGCCCAAGAGACCCAGTACTTC. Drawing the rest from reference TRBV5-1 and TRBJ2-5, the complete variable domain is KAGVTQTPRYLIKTRGQQVTLSCSPISGHRSVSWYQQTPGQGLQFLFEYFSETQRNKGNFPGRFSGRQFSNSRSEMNVSTLELGDSALYLCASSLAPSGAQETQYFGPGTRLLVL.

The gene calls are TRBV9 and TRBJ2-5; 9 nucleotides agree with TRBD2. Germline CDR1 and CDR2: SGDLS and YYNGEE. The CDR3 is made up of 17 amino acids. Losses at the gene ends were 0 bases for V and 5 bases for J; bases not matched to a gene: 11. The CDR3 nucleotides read TGTGCCAGCAGCGTAGAGGGTTATAGCGGGAGCGGGGAGACCCAGTACTTC. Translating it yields CASSVEGYSGSGETQYF.

Written as DNA, the CDR3 is TGTGCCAGCAGCTTGGAAGCTACTAGCCGAGATACGCAGTATTTT. It translates to CASSLEATSRDTQYF. V gene TRBV5-4 combines with J gene TRBJ2-3, with D maybe TRBD2 (6 bases). Germline lookup yields CDR1 SGHNT and CDR2 YYREEE (reference sequence). The CDR3 covers 15 residues. V was pared by 0 bases and J by 5 bases, with 13 bases between.

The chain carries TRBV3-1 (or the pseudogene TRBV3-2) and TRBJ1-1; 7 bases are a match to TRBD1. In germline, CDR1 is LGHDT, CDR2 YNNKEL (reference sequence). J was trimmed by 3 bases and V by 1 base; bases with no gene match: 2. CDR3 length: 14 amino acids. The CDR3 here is CASSQVGQDTEAFF. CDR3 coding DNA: TGTGCCAGCAGCCAAGTCGGACAGGACACTGAAGCTTTCTTT.

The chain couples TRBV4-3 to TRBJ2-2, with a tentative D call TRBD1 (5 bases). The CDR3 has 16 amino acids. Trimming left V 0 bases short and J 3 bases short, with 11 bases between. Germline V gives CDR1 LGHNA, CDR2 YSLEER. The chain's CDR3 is CASSQDDGRDTGELFF. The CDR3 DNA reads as TGCGCCAGCAGCCAAGACGACGGCAGGGACACCGGGGAGCTGTTTTTT.

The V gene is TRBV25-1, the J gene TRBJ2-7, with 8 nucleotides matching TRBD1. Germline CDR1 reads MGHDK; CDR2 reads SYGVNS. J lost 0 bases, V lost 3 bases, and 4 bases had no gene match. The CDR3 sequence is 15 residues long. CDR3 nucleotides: TGTGCCAGCAGTGACCCTGGGACAGGCTCCTACGAGCAGTACTTC. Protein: CASSDPGTGSYEQYF.

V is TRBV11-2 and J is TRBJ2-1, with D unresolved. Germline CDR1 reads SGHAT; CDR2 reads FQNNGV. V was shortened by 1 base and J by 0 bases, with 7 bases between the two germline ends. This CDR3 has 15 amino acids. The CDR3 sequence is CASSLAPSSYNEQFF. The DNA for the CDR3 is TGTGCCAGCAGCTTAGCGCCGAGCTCCTACAATGAGCAGTTCTTC.

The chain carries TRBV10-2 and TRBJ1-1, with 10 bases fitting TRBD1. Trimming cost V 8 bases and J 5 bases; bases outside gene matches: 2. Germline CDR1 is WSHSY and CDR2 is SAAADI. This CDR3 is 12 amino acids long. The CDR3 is CASGQGGTEAFF. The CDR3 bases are TGCGCCAGCGGACAGGGGGGGACTGAAGCTTTCTTT.

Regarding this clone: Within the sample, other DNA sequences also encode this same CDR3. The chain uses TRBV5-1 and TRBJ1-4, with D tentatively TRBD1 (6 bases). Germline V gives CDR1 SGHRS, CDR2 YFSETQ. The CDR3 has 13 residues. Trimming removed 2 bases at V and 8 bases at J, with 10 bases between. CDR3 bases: TGCGCCAGCAGCTTACAGGGAGGGGAAAAACTGTTTTTT. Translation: CASSLQGGEKLFF.

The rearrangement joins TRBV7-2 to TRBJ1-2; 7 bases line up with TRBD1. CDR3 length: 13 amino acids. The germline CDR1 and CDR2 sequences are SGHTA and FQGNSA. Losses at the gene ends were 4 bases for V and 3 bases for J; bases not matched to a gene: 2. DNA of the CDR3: TGTGCCAGCAGCTCCCAGGGGGACTATGGCTACACCTTC. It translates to CASSSQGDYGYTF.

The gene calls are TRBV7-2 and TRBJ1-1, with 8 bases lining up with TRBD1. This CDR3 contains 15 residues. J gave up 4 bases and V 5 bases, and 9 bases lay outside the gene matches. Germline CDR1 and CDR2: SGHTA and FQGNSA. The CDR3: CASSTRDRPATEAFF. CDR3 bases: TGTGCCAGCAGCACCAGGGACAGGCCTGCCACTGAAGCTTTCTTT.

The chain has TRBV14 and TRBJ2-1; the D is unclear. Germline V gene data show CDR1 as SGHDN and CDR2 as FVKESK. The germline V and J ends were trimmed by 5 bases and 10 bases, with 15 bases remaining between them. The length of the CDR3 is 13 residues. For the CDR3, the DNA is TGTGCCAGCAGCATGATACCATACGGGGAGCAGTTCTTC. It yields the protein CASSMIPYGEQFF.

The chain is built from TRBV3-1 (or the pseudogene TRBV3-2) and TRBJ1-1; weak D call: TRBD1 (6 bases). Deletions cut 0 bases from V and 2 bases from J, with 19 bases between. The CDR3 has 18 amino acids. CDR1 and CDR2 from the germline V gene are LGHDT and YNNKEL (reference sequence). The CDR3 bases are TGTGCCAGCAGCCAAGAAAGGAGCAGGGGCCCCGCTAACACTGAAGCTTTCTTT. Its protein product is CASSQERSRGPANTEAFF.

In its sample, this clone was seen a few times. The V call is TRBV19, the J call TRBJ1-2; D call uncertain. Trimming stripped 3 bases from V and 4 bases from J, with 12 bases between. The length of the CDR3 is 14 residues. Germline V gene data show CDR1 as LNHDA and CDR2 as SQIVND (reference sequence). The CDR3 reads CASSIRSGVYGYTF. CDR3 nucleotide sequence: TGTGCCAGTAGTATCAGGTCGGGAGTCTATGGCTACACCTTC.

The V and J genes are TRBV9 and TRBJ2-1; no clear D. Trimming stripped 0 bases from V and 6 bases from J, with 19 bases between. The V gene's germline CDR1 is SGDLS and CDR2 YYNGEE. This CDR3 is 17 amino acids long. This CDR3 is CASSVAPGIPNFNEQFF. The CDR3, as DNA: TGTGCCAGCAGCGTAGCGCCAGGTATCCCTAATTTCAATGAGCAGTTCTTC.

The CDR3 DNA reads TGTGCCTGGGGGCCCCGGGATAAGCAGTTCTTC. Its protein product is CAWGPRDKQFF. The chain combines TRBV30 with TRBJ2-1; TRBD2 might be the D (5 bases). The CDR3 spans 11 residues. V was shortened by 5 bases and J by 11 bases, with 13 bases between the two germline ends. Germline V gives CDR1 GTSNPN, CDR2 SVGIG (reference sequence).

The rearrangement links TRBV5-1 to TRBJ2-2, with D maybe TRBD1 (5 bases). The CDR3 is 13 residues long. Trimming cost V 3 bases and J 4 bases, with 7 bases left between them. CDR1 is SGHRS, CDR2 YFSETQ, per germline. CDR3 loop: CASSSQGTGELFF. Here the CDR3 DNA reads TGCGCCAGCAGCTCTCAGGGCACCGGGGAGCTGTTTTTT.

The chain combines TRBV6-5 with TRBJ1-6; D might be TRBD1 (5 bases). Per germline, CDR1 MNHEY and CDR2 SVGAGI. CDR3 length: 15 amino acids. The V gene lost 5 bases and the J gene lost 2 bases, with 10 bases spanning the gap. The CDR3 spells CASSPGTPYNSPLHF. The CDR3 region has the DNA TGTGCCAGCAGTCCAGGGACTCCCTATAATTCACCCCTCCACTTT.

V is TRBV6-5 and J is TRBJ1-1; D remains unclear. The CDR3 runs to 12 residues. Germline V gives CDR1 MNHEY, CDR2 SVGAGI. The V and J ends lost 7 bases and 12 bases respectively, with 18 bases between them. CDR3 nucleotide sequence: TGTGCCAGCATCGACCTGGCTCCTGGGCCTTTCTTT. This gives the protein CASIDLAPGPFF.

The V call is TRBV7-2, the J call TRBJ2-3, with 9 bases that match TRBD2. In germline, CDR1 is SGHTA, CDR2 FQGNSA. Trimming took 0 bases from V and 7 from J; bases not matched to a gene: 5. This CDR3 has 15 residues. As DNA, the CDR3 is TGTGCCAGCAGCTTAGCTAGCGGGGGACGGAATACGCAGTATTTT. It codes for CASSLASGGRNTQYF.

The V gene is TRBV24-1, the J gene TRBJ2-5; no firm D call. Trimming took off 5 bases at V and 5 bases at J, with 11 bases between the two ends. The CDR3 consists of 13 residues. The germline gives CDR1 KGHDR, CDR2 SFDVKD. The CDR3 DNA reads TGTGCCACCAGTGCGGGTGGTGGGGAGACCCAGTACTTC. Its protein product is CATSAGGGETQYF.

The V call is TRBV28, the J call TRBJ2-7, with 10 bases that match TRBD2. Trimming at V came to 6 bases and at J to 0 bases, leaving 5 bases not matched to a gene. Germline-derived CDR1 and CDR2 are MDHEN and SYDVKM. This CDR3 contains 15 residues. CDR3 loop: CASSTTSGFSYEQYF. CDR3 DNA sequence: TGTGCCAGCAGCACGACTAGCGGGTTCTCCTACGAGCAGTACTTC. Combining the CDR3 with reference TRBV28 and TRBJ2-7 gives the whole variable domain DVKVTQSSRYLVKRTGEKVFLECVQDMDHENMFWYRQDPGLGLRLIYFSYDVKMKEKGDIPEGYSVSREKKERFSLILESASTNQTSMYLCASSTTSGFSYEQYFGPGTRLTVT.

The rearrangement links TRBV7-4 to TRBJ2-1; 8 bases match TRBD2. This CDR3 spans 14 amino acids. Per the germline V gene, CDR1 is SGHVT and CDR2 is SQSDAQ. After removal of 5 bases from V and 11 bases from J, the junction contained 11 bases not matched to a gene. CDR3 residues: CASSPGTRTGKQFF. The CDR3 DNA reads TGTGCCAGCAGCCCTGGGACTAGAACAGGGAAGCAGTTCTTC.

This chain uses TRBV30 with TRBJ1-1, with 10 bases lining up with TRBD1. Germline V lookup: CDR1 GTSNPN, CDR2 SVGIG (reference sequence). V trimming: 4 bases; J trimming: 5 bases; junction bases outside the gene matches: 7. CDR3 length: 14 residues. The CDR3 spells CAWNKRTGGTEAFF. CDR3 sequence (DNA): TGTGCCTGGAACAAAAGGACAGGGGGTACTGAAGCTTTCTTT.